These 20 T cell receptor beta chains were sequenced from one sample in a study of response to subunit inactivated influenza vaccine. From the RT-PCR reads, TCRdb called clonotypes with MiXCR, one entry per CDR3 protein. This table has hundreds of thousands of distinct CDR3 sequences, around 25% appearing once. The sample in question was CD4+ T cells sorted from PBMCs, obtained 4 to 6 days after vaccination. Receptor source: a man in his fifties who received an inactivated influenza vaccine.

This clonotype showed up many times. V gene TRBV5-1 combines with J gene TRBJ1-1; D is perhaps TRBD1 (6 bases). The ends were cut back, 4 bases at V and 5 bases at J, with 21 bases in the middle. The CDR3 totals 16 residues. Per germline, CDR1 SGHRS and CDR2 YFSETQ. The CDR3 here is CASSAPWGGSGTEAFF. The CDR3 DNA is TGCGCCAGCAGCGCGCCCTGGGGGGGCTCGGGGACTGAAGCTTTCTTT.

In this sample, this clonotype turned up a few times. The chain recombines TRBV4-1 with TRBJ2-2; D is unresolved. V gave up 6 bases and J gave up 4 bases, with 12 bases separating them. From germline, CDR1 is MGHRA and CDR2 YSYEKL. CDR3 size: 14 residues. CDR3 bases: TGCGCCAGCAGACATGGACCCTTCACCGGGGAGCTGTTTTTT. Its protein product is CASRHGPFTGELFF.

The chain has TRBV20-1 and TRBJ2-1; the D is unclear. CDR3 size: 14 residues. The V gene lost 6 bases and the J gene lost 0 bases, with 12 bases spanning the gap. Germline lookup yields CDR1 DFQATT and CDR2 SNEGSKA (reference sequence). In nucleotides, the CDR3 is TGCAGTGCAAATAGTTGGAGCTCCTACAATGAGCAGTTCTTC. This gives the protein CSANSWSSYNEQFF.

This clonotype has more than one count but fewer than ten. The rearrangement uses TRBV5-6 and TRBJ1-1; D gene uncertain. This CDR3 is 15 amino acids long. Germline assignment: CDR1 SGHDT and CDR2 YYEEEE. Between the trimmed V and J ends, which lost 2 bases and 9 bases, there was a span of 20 bases. CDR3: CASSLLTRTDFKAFF. The CDR3 bases are TGTGCCAGCAGCTTACTGACGCGGACTGACTTTAAAGCTTTCTTT.

The rearrangement links TRBV21-1 to TRBJ2-7; the table's TRBD1 call for D was not verified on the DNA. TRBV21-1 is reported as a pseudogene. The CDR3 covers 17 residues. The CDR3, as DNA: TGTGCCAGCAACCAGCAAGGGTTAGGACAGGGGGCGCGGGAGCAGTACTTC. Residues: CASNQQGLGQGAREQYF.

The chain links TRBV5-6 to TRBJ2-1; D is possibly TRBD2 (6 bases). Germline V gives CDR1 SGHDT, CDR2 YYEEEE. CDR3 size: 16 residues. The V end was cut by 0 bases, the J end by 4 bases, with 14 bases between. CDR3 sequence reads: CASSLELAGRYNEQFF. The CDR3 DNA is TGTGCCAGCAGCTTGGAGTTGGCAGGGAGGTACAATGAGCAGTTCTTC.

This clonotype showed up just a few times. The chain employs TRBV28 and TRBJ2-7; 7 nucleotides match TRBD1. Trimming cost V 4 bases and J 4 bases; bases outside gene matches: 13. The CDR3 contains 16 residues. Germline values: CDR1 MDHEN, CDR2 SYDVKM. CDR3 sequence reads: CASSSQWTGRGYEQYF. The CDR3 bases are TGTGCCAGCAGTTCCCAGTGGACAGGCCGAGGATACGAGCAGTACTTC.

This clonotype was seen only a few times. The chain recombines TRBV12-3 or TRBV12-4 with TRBJ1-5, with a possible D match to TRBD1 (5 bases). V lost 1 base to trimming and J lost 7 bases, with 11 bases between them. CDR3 size: 14 residues. CDR3 residues: CASSLERGRQPQHF. In DNA form, the CDR3 reads TGTGCCAGCAGTTTAGAAAGGGGTAGGCAGCCCCAGCATTTT.

At least ten counts were recorded for this clonotype. The rearrangement joins TRBV18 to TRBJ2-2; D unclear. The germline gives CDR1 KGHSH, CDR2 LQKENI. Trimming shortened V by 0 bases and J by 0 bases, and 5 bases separated the two germline ends. This CDR3 region has 15 residues. As DNA, the CDR3 is TGTGCCAGCTCACCACCCGAGACGAACACCGGGGAGCTGTTTTTT. It encodes CASSPPETNTGELFF.

On this clonotype: One end of the junction varies from germline; a read error may be responsible. V gene TRBV15 combines with J gene TRBJ2-2; 8 bases are shared with TRBD1. Per the germline V gene, CDR1 is LNHNV and CDR2 is YYDKDF (reference sequence). The CDR3 spans 14 residues. The CDR3: CATSRDRGDGELFF. CDR3 DNA sequence: TGTGCCACCAGCCGAGACAGGGGCGACGGGGAGCTGTTTTTT.

This chain uses TRBV18 with TRBJ2-6, with D uncertain. Trimming removed 3 bases at V and 0 bases at J, with 12 bases between. The CDR3 runs to 17 residues. Germline lookup yields CDR1 KGHSH and CDR2 LQKENI. CDR3 sequence: CASSPMFGNSGANVLTF. In nucleotides, the CDR3 is TGTGCCAGCTCACCCATGTTTGGGAACTCTGGGGCCAACGTCCTGACTTTC.

This clonotype was recorded a few times. This rearrangement joins TRBV12-3 or TRBV12-4 to TRBJ2-1; perhaps TRBD2 as D (6 bases). The V gene lost 1 base and the J gene lost 8 bases, with 9 bases spanning the gap. CDR3 length: 13 amino acids. The CDR3: CASSLEGGDEQFF. The CDR3 nucleotides are TGTGCCAGCAGTTTAGAGGGAGGAGATGAGCAGTTCTTC.

This clonotype was seen a handful of times. This chain links TRBV6-1 with TRBJ2-3, with D possibly TRBD1 on 6 matching bases. Between the trimmed V and J ends, which lost 7 bases and 4 bases, there was a span of 18 bases. The CDR3 extends over 15 amino acids. CDR1 and CDR2 from the germline V gene are MNHNS and SASEGT. The CDR3: CASIQGYSDSDTQYF. In DNA form, the CDR3 reads TGTGCCAGCATTCAGGGGTACAGTGATTCAGATACGCAGTATTTT.

The chain links TRBV7-9 to TRBJ2-5; 10 nucleotides align to TRBD1. V shed 5 bases and J 5 bases; nucleotides not matched to a gene: 8. Germline loops: CDR1 SEHNR, CDR2 FQNEAQ (reference sequence). This CDR3 contains 15 residues. CDR3 sequence reads: CASSTKTGGSETQYF. The DNA for the CDR3 is TGTGCCAGCAGCACAAAGACAGGGGGCAGTGAGACCCAGTACTTC.

This chain uses TRBV15 with TRBJ2-6, with D possibly being TRBD1 (6 bases). The CDR3 runs to 13 residues. V was shortened by 8 bases and J by 2 bases, with 7 bases between the two germline ends. Germline V gene data show CDR1 as LNHNV and CDR2 as YYDKDF (reference sequence). The CDR3 DNA sequence: TGTGCCACCCGGACAGCTGGGGCCAACGTCCTGACTTTC. Amino acid sequence: CATRTAGANVLTF.

The chain is built from TRBV20-1 and TRBJ2-7; D remains unclear. Per germline, CDR1 DFQATT and CDR2 SNEGSKA (reference sequence). The CDR3 sequence is 13 residues long. V lost 3 bases, J lost 7 bases, and 16 bases lay in between. The CDR3 reads CSARWSTGTEQYF. The CDR3 DNA reads as TGCAGTGCTAGGTGGTCGACGGGTACGGAGCAGTACTTC.

This clonotype was seen at least ten times. The rearrangement links TRBV29-1 to TRBJ1-1; 8 bases are shared with TRBD1. Germline CDR1 reads SQVTM; CDR2 reads ANQGSEA. This CDR3 contains 12 residues. Trimming took 4 bases from V and 4 from J; bases not matched to a gene: 2. CDR3 residues: CSVVTGGTEAFF. In DNA form, the CDR3 reads TGCAGCGTTGTAACAGGGGGCACTGAAGCTTTCTTT.

This clonotype has a count of ten or more. J is TRBJ2-4 and V is TRBV12-3 or TRBV12-4; D remains unclear. The CDR3 covers 15 residues. Deletions cut 2 bases from V and 0 bases from J, with 8 bases between. The CDR3 here is CASSLQVLAKNIQYF. CDR3 bases: TGTGCCAGCAGTTTACAGGTTCTAGCCAAAAACATTCAGTACTTC.

A few counts support this clonotype. The rearrangement links TRBV6-2 or TRBV6-3 to TRBJ2-3, with 8 bases fitting TRBD2. This CDR3 is built from 16 residues. Trimming took 6 bases from V and 0 from J; bases not matched to a gene: 8. Germline CDR1 is MNHEY and CDR2 is SVGEGT. CDR3 residues: CASRPGLGLSTDTQYF. Here the CDR3 DNA reads TGTGCCAGCAGACCGGGACTAGGTCTTAGCACAGATACGCAGTATTTT.

This clonotype was detected only a few times. This CDR3 is CAISTGQGVVETQYF. CDR3 DNA sequence: TGTGCCATCAGTACGGGACAGGGCGTCGTAGAGACCCAGTACTTC. V usage is TRBV10-3 and J usage is TRBJ2-5, with 9 bases aligning to TRBD1. Germline CDR1 ENHRY, CDR2 SYGVKD. V shed 5 bases, J shed 4 bases, and the junction held 8 bases outside the gene matches. This CDR3 contains 15 residues.